The TCR beta chain described here comes from a study of Tregs in tolerant kidney transplant recipients. Overall study context: CD4+CD25+CD127- cells came from approximately 3-day belatacept mixed lymphocyte reactions, some with 5-day graft donor restimulation. Whole-study findings and limits: The small number of patients limits these findings pending further validation.

TCRdb keeps only in-frame clones here, not all; method: immunoSEQ multiplex PCR. The sample records tens of thousands of clones, 95% to 96% being singletons. A word on this clone: The antigen is unknown.

Sequenced input: Tregs from blood cultured with allogeneic cells. The source of this sequence is a human donor in good health.

This CDR3 is CASSTSISTDTQYF. As DNA, the CDR3 is TGTGCCAGCAGCACTTCTATCTCCACAGATACGCAGTATTTT. V usage is TRBV21-1 and J usage is TRBJ2-3; TRBD2 was called by the table and not checked on the DNA. TRBV21-1 is classified as a pseudogene. This CDR3 has 14 amino acids.